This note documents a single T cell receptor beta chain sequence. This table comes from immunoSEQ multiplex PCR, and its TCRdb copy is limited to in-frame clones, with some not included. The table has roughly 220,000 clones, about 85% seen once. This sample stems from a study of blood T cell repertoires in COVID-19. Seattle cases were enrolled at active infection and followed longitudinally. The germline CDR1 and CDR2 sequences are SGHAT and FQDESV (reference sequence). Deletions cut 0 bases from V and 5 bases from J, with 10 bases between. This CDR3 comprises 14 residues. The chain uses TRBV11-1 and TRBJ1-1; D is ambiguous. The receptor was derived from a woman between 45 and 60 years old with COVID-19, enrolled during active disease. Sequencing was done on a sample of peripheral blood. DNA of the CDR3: TGTGCCAGCAGCTTAGCCGCGGGATGGACTGAAGCTTTCTTT. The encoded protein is CASSLAAGWTEAFF.